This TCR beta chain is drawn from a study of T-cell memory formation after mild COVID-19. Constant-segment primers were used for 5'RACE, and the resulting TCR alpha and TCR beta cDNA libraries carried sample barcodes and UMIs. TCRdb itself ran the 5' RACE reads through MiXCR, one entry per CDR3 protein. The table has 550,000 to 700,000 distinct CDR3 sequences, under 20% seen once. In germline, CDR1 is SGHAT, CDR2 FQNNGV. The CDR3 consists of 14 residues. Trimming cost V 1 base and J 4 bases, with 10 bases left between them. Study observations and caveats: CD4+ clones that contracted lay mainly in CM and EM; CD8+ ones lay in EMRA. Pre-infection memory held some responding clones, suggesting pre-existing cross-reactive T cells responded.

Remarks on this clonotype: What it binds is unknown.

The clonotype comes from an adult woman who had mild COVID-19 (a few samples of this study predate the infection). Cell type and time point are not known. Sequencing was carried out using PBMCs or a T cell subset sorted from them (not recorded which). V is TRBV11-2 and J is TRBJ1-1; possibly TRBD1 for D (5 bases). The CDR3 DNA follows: TGTGCCAGCAGCTTAGGATGGGGGGTCACTGAAGCTTTCTTT. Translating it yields CASSLGWGVTEAFF.